This T cell receptor beta chain derives from a study of T cell responses to AZD1222 COVID-19 vaccine listed by TCRdb under 2021. For the wider study: Because spike-specific TCR depth and breadth did not differ between the two schedules, AZD1222 recipients who got a second dose at roughly 4 weeks were pooled with those who got a second dose at roughly 12 weeks. TCR sequencing was performed for roughly 250 trial participants, of whom roughly 200 were given two doses of AZD1222 and around 25 were given two doses of MenACWY control vaccine. Trial participants were enrolled into age subgroups of 18-55, 56-69 and 70-plus years, which contained approximately 150, 28 and 58 TCR-sequenced participants, respectively.

Paper-wide results and their limitations: The 56-69-year group was small, and its depth increase did not reach significance, likely because of low power. Reportedly, close to half of the unique spike-specific TCRs recognized epitopes lying outside the regions that are mutated in the B.1.351 and B.1.1.7 variants. Participants were mostly white British and included more females than males, and it was suggested by the authors that clonal diversity may have been underestimated. Because no samples from the day 14 peak response were available, repertoires could be characterized only after the peak T cell response. The whole spike protein was spanned by vaccine-associated CD4 TCRs, and dominant responses were seen in regions 160-218 and 743-854. Conclusions about previously exposed vaccinees are limited because only five to seven AZD1222 recipients were SARS-CoV-2 seropositive at baseline. After two AZD1222 doses, spike-specific TCR breadth and depth were significantly higher than at day 0 and than in MenACWY recipients.

Of note for this clone: This clone's antigen is unknown. The record has no base qualities; no much larger clone is one base away.

Looking up the germline V gene yields CDR1 MDHEN and CDR2 SYDVKM. There are 15 amino acids in the CDR3, from cysteine to phenylalanine inclusive. Of all the DNA, just the CDR3 is kept, 45 bases in frame from base 1. V lost 5 bases and J lost 8 bases; the stretch between them is 18 bases long. The CDR3 regions of human TCRbeta chains were analyzed by immunosequencing. Per the original workflow: Repertoire TCRs were matched against a reference library of SARS-CoV-2-specific TCRs generated with the MIRA antigen-specificity platform. Breadth was defined as the fraction of unique TCRs that were SARS-CoV-2-associated, and depth was defined as the fraction of total T cells that were SARS-CoV-2-associated. Each spike-specific TCR was assigned to its reactive spike region and to a CD4 or CD8 class using the MIRA data. Log10-transformed breadth and depth values were compared by one-way ANOVA with Sidak's multiple comparisons tests. TCRdb holds this immuneACCESS table with in-frame rearrangements only. Some clones are missing; in checked studies, unresolved V genes explain under half, and the rest has no known cause. For V, J and clone size, that table is used; D and trimming come from the DNA. The table for this sample lists about 140,000 clones; 70% to 90% of them were counted only once. The ten largest account for more than 5.5% of the sample.

The sample's time point, from its label and the paper: baseline before first vaccination. Vaccinee samples came from UK trials COV001 and COV002, including a single-blind randomized controlled phase 2/3 trial of AZD1222 (ChAdOx1 nCoV-19) in healthy adults. For TCRbeta chain sequencing, PBMC samples were collected from trial participants at day 0 and at day 28 after the second dose. The sequence joins TRBV28 to TRBJ1-4; a tentative D match to TRBD1 spans 5 bases. The source is an adult in good health. The material sequenced was peripheral blood, taken on day 0 of AZD1222 vaccination. CDR3 sequence: CASSPGPRAAEKLFF. The sequenced DNA: TGTGCCAGCAGTCCCGGACCCAGGGCGGCAGAAAAACTGTTTTTT.